The clone carrying this T cell receptor beta chain was detected many times. Antigen unknown. The source of the sample is a study of T-cell reconstitution after alpha-beta-depleted transplantation in children. Findings and limits, study-wide: Newly produced T cells mostly provided counts and TCRbeta diversity after one year, as hyperexpanded clones declined.

Germline CDR1 reads SGDLS; CDR2 reads YYNGEE. V gave up 3 bases and J gave up 6 bases, with 4 bases separating them. The CDR3 totals 11 residues. During its preparation, the TCRbeta library received unique molecular identifiers. Each CDR3 protein gets one entry after TCRdb re-called the PCR reads with MiXCR. This table holds over 150,000 distinct CDR3 sequences, approximately 6.9% found once. The sample was PBMCs, taken before TCRalphabeta/CD19-depleted stem cell transplant. This clonotype originated in a boy between 2 and 10 years old with acute lymphoblastic leukemia, due to receive a stem cell transplant. This chain uses TRBV9 with TRBJ2-1; D not certain. The CDR3 DNA follows: TGTGCCAGCAGCGAGGGCAATGAGCAGTTCTTC. This encodes CASSEGNEQFF.